This TCR beta chain was found in a study of T cells in Graves' hyperthyroidism and ophthalmopathy. Uncontrolled infection, other autoimmune disease, pregnancy or lactation led to exclusion. Fresh peripheral blood, roughly 9.8 ml of it, supplied the PBMCs. Germline V gives CDR1 KGHSH, CDR2 LQKENI. Trimming stripped 0 bases from V and 9 bases from J, with 14 bases between. The length of the CDR3 is 15 residues. Amplified regions were TCR beta CDR3 sequences from RNA transcripts. The TCR CDR3 was amplified in a first-round RT-PCR using the HTBI primer set. TCRdb reprocessed the multiplex PCR reads with MiXCR, giving one entry per CDR3 protein. The table lists around 390,000 distinct CDR3 sequences, roughly 15% of them singletons. This clonotype was seen repeatedly, ten times or more.

This receptor was identified in a woman in her 30s with Graves' ophthalmopathy. The sequenced sample consisted of blood. The V call is TRBV18, the J call TRBJ1-4; D possibly corresponds to TRBD1 (6 bases). The CDR3 spells CASSPPTAQGQKLFF. The CDR3 DNA reads TGTGCCAGCTCACCACCTACGGCACAGGGCCAAAAACTGTTTTTT.